The 10 T cell receptor beta chains below all came from one sample that was sequenced in a study of T cells after yellow fever vaccination. TCRdb re-analysed the 5' RACE reads in MiXCR, keeping a single row per CDR3 protein. The sample lists 40,000 to 50,000 distinct CDR3 sequences, 6.5% to 8.5% occurring once. The specimen comprised CD8+ T cells not binding an NS4B(214-222) dextramer, sorted from PBMCs, sampled 45 days after the yellow fever booster vaccination. Every receptor here comes from a man aged 25-40 years who received the YFV17D yellow fever vaccine.

In this sample, this clonotype turned up many times. The J gene is TRBJ2-2, the V gene TRBV15; tentative D call: TRBD1 (5 bases). The CDR3 sequence is 14 residues long. Per the germline V gene, CDR1 is LNHNV and CDR2 is YYDKDF (reference sequence). The ends were cut back, 4 bases at V and 2 bases at J, with 8 bases in the middle. The CDR3 coding sequence is TGTGCCACCAGCACAGGGTTTAACACCGGGGAGCTGTTTTTT. It codes for CATSTGFNTGELFF.

There are many counts of this clonotype. This chain uses TRBV19 with TRBJ2-3; D is possibly TRBD1 or TRBD2 (5 bases each). CDR3 length equals 16 residues. V lost 5 bases and J lost 0, with 15 bases in between. Germline V gene sequence: CDR1 LNHDA, CDR2 SQIVND (reference sequence). The CDR3: CASSPSEGLSTDTQYF. The CDR3 bases are TGTGCCAGTAGTCCCAGCGAGGGGCTCAGCACAGATACGCAGTATTTT.

This clonotype was recorded many times. The rearrangement joins TRBV11-2 to TRBJ2-1; D gene ambiguous. The CDR3 is 12 residues long. Looked up from germline, CDR1 is SGHAT and CDR2 is FQNNGV. V was clipped by 3 bases and J by 5 bases, with 5 bases between them. The CDR3 is CASSFADNEQFF. In nucleotides, the CDR3 is TGTGCCAGCAGCTTCGCAGACAATGAGCAGTTCTTC.

This clonotype was counted only a few times. The V call is TRBV27, the J call TRBJ2-5; D ambiguous. Between the trimmed V and J ends, which lost 3 bases and 5 bases, there was a span of 10 bases. Germline CDR1 and CDR2: MNHEY and SMNVEV (reference sequence). CDR3 length: 13 amino acids. The CDR3 is CASSLALAETQYF. The CDR3 DNA sequence: TGTGCCAGCAGTTTGGCGTTAGCTGAGACCCAGTACTTC.

This clonotype was seen many times. The rearrangement joins TRBV6-2 or TRBV6-3 to TRBJ2-1; 7 bases align to TRBD2. Trimming removed 7 bases from V and 7 bases from J; junction bases left unmatched: 13. CDR1 and CDR2 from the germline V gene are MNHEY and SVGEGT. The CDR3 is 15 residues long. In nucleotides, the CDR3 is TGTGCCAGCAAAGTGGAAGCGGGAAACCTGAATGAGCAGTTCTTC. Translating gives CASKVEAGNLNEQFF.

Many counts were recorded for this clonotype. The chain is built from TRBV12-3 or TRBV12-4 and TRBJ2-5; D gene ambiguous. This CDR3 comprises 11 residues. V lost 5 bases and J 4 bases, leaving 5 bases between the germline ends. The CDR3 here is CASSPGETQYF. CDR3 in DNA: TGTGCCAGCAGTCCTGGAGAGACCCAGTACTTC.

This clonotype was counted at least ten times. This chain joins TRBV21-1 and TRBJ2-7; whether TRBD2, the table's D call, matches the DNA was not checked. TRBV21-1 is reported as a pseudogene. The CDR3 covers 15 residues. The CDR3 region is CASSTSGTSDYEQYF. In nucleotides, the CDR3 is TGTGCCAGCAGCACCTCCGGGACTTCGGACTACGAGCAGTACTTC.

The sample holds many counts of this clonotype. J is TRBJ2-3 and V is TRBV4-3, with D maybe TRBD2 (6 bases). The CDR3 loop spans 15 amino acids. The germline V gene encodes CDR1 LGHNA and CDR2 YSLEER. The germline V and J ends were trimmed by 0 bases and 2 bases, with 9 bases remaining between them. The CDR3 DNA reads TGCGCCAGCAGCCAAGATCTAGCGTCCACAGATACGCAGTATTTT. Protein sequence: CASSQDLASTDTQYF.

This chain joins TRBV7-8 and TRBJ2-1; TRBD2 matches at 7 bases. The CDR3 consists of 11 residues. Trimming cost V 6 bases and J 9 bases; bases outside gene matches: 2. Germline assignment: CDR1 SGHVS and CDR2 FQNEAQ. The CDR3: CASRPGGEQFF. CDR3 coding DNA: TGTGCCAGCAGACCGGGGGGTGAGCAGTTCTTC.

This clonotype was counted many times. The chain carries TRBV5-6 and TRBJ1-1, with 8 bases aligning to TRBD1. The length of the CDR3 is 17 residues. CDR1 is SGHDT and CDR2 is YYEEEE in the germline V gene. The V and J ends lost 0 bases and 0 bases, in that order; junction bases with no gene match: 7. In nucleotides, the CDR3 is TGTGCCAGCAGCTTGGCTGGGGCAGGGGGCATGAACACTGAAGCTTTCTTT. Translating it yields CASSLAGAGGMNTEAFF.